Reported below is one T cell receptor beta chain. TCRdb's table, derived via immunoSEQ multiplex PCR, lists solely in-frame clones and lacks some. This sample carries some 350,000 clones, about 90% of them seen once, and the ten largest clones take approximately 3%. These data are taken from a study of blood T cell repertoires in COVID-19. Overall study: Samples came from the United States, Italy and Spain, spanning acute and convalescent COVID-19. T cells, B-cell-depleted T cells, or PBMCs provided the cDNA or gDNA that served as material.

Individuals drawn from 24 US areas were roughly 18 to 95 years old. Participants were placed into cohorts based on the clinical history they reported. In germline, CDR1 is MDHEN, CDR2 SYDVKM. The CDR3 is 15 amino acids. V lost 2 bases to trimming and J lost 0 bases, with 11 bases between them. The source of this sequence is a woman aged 30 to 39 who had recovered from COVID-19. The source material was PBMCs or T cells enriched from blood (not recorded which). The chain joins TRBV28 to TRBJ2-7, with D tentatively TRBD1 (5 bases). The CDR3 bases are TGTGCCAGCAGTTTAAGGGGAAAAAGCTCCTACGAGCAGTACTTC. As protein: CASSLRGKSSYEQYF.